This TCR beta chain was obtained from a study of glioma-infiltrating T cells after dendritic cell vaccination. Germline V CDR1 and CDR2: MNHNY, SVGAGI (reference sequence). This CDR3 region has 12 residues. Trimming left V 2 bases short and J 8 bases short, with 10 bases between. This clone was counted a few times. Using immunoSEQ multiplex PCR, the repertoire was profiled, and TCRdb retains in-frame clones only, with some absent. Counted here are tens of thousands of clones, 90% occurring once; the ten biggest clones make up around 2.1%. This rearrangement joins TRBV6-6 to TRBJ2-7, with D possibly matching TRBD1 (5 bases). This TCR was sampled from a human donor with glioblastoma. The specimen comprised blood, sampled before dendritic cell vaccination. The CDR3: CASSYQGVKQYF. CDR3 in DNA: TGTGCCAGCAGTTACCAGGGTGTGAAGCAGTACTTC.